Listed here are 18 T cell receptor beta chains from one sample, sequenced in a study of T cell responses to AZD1222 COVID-19 vaccine (dated by TCRdb to about 2021). The library was obtained by the immunoSEQ multiplex PCR assay. The source is immuneACCESS, and TCRdb retained only in-frame sequences with V and J called. Part of the clones is not carried over; for the studies checked, unresolved V genes explain less than half of this, and the remainder is unexplained. This sample comprises 110,000 to 150,000 clones, nearly 95% of them detected only once. Clones ranked in the top ten supply about 5.1% of the sample. Read against the paper, the sample's time point label means: baseline before first vaccination. Sequencing was performed on peripheral blood, taken on day 0 of AZD1222 vaccination. These receptors all come from an adult in good health.

CDR3 bases: TGTGCCACCAGCAGATTCGGGACAGGGGGAAACGAGCAGTACTTC. Encoded protein: CATSRFGTGGNEQYF. The J gene is TRBJ2-7, the V gene TRBV15; 11 nucleotides align to TRBD1. Losses at the gene ends were 2 bases for V and 5 bases for J; bases not matched to a gene: 5. This CDR3 spans 15 amino acids. Germline V gives CDR1 LNHNV, CDR2 YYDKDF (reference sequence).

The chain uses TRBV5-1 and TRBJ1-1, with 7 bases lining up with TRBD1. Trimming cost V 2 bases and J 1 base; bases outside gene matches: 5. Germline V gives CDR1 SGHRS, CDR2 YFSETQ. This CDR3 spans 15 amino acids. CDR3 region: CASSFQGEPNTEAFF. CDR3 in DNA: TGCGCCAGCAGCTTTCAGGGGGAACCGAACACTGAAGCTTTCTTT.

The chain is built from TRBV18 and TRBJ2-5; unclear D gene. V lost 3 bases to trimming and J lost 5 bases, with 10 bases between them. This CDR3 has 13 residues. From germline, CDR1 is KGHSH and CDR2 LQKENI. The CDR3 DNA sequence: TGTGCCAGCTCACCTAACGCGCATGAGACCCAGTACTTC. It encodes CASSPNAHETQYF.

The chain employs TRBV28 and TRBJ1-5; the D is unclear. V was shortened by 4 bases and J by 10 bases, with 14 bases between the two germline ends. This CDR3 is built from 13 residues. CDR1 MDHEN and CDR2 SYDVKM come from the germline V gene. This CDR3 is CASSWRTAIPQHF. In DNA form, the CDR3 reads TGTGCCAGCAGTTGGAGGACGGCTATTCCCCAGCATTTT.

The gene calls are TRBV12-5 and TRBJ1-5; a weak D match, TRBD1 (5 bases). Germline CDR1 LGHNT, CDR2 FRNRAP. The CDR3 runs 15 residues. The V end lost 4 bases, the J end lost 4 bases, and 14 bases lay between the germline ends. The CDR3 reads CASGSGRSPNQPQHF. The CDR3 DNA follows: TGTGCTAGTGGTTCGGGACGGAGCCCAAATCAGCCCCAGCATTTT.

The J gene is TRBJ2-7, the V gene TRBV2; TRBD2 matches 10 bases. The germline V gene has CDR1 SNHLY and CDR2 FYNNEI. J lost 4 bases, V lost 4 bases, and 7 bases had no gene match. The CDR3 extends over 15 amino acids. The CDR3 spells CASSARTSGTYEQYF. The CDR3 DNA is TGTGCCAGCAGTGCGAGGACTAGCGGTACTTACGAGCAGTACTTC. The variable domain in full, with the rest retrieved from reference TRBV2 and TRBJ2-7, is EPEVTQTPSHQVTQMGQEVILRCVPISNHLYFYWYRQILGQKVEFLVSFYNNEISEKSEIFDDQFSVERPDGSNFTLKIRSTKLEDSAMYFCASSARTSGTYEQYFGPGTRLTVT.

This chain connects TRBV15 to TRBJ1-1; D is unclear. Trimming pared 0 bases from V and 0 bases from J, leaving 5 bases between. CDR3 size: 14 residues. Germline V gene data show CDR1 as LNHNV and CDR2 as YYDKDF (reference sequence). The CDR3 DNA follows: TGTGCCACCAGCAGAGAATTCATGAACACTGAAGCTTTCTTT. Residues: CATSREFMNTEAFF.

The chain carries TRBV21-1 and TRBJ2-7; the D call of TRBD2 is as the table states it, not checked on the DNA. TRBV21-1 is labeled a pseudogene. This CDR3 has 14 amino acids. The CDR3 spells CASSKDSGGYEQYF. As DNA, the CDR3 is TGTGCCAGCAGCAAAGATTCGGGGGGCTACGAGCAGTACTTC.

The chain couples TRBV5-1 to TRBJ1-2; D is undetermined. Deletions cut 0 bases from V and 0 bases from J, with 6 bases between. The CDR3 runs to 14 residues. Germline CDR1 SGHRS, CDR2 YFSETQ. CDR3 residues: CASSLDATNYGYTF. In nucleotides, the CDR3 is TGCGCCAGCAGCTTGGACGCAACTAACTATGGCTACACCTTC.

The CDR3 here is CASSIGAAHTEAFF. The CDR3 region has the DNA TGTGCCAGTAGTATAGGGGCAGCCCACACTGAAGCTTTCTTT. The rearrangement links TRBV19 to TRBJ1-1; D ambiguous. Trimming pared 1 base from V and 3 bases from J, leaving 9 bases between. The CDR3 covers 14 residues. Germline V gene sequence: CDR1 LNHDA, CDR2 SQIVND (reference sequence).

The gene calls are TRBV5-6 and TRBJ2-7; the D is unclear. V lost 0 bases to trimming and J lost 4 bases, with 5 bases between them. CDR3 length equals 12 residues. Germline V gives CDR1 SGHDT, CDR2 YYEEEE. Written as DNA, the CDR3 is TGTGCCAGCAGCTTGGGGGTTTACGAGCAGTACTTC. This codes for CASSLGVYEQYF.

The V call is TRBV28, the J call TRBJ2-7; no definite D call. Trimming removed 2 bases from V and 4 bases from J, with 12 bases in between. Per the germline V gene, CDR1 is MDHEN and CDR2 is SYDVKM. This CDR3 region has 14 residues. Written as DNA, the CDR3 is TGTGCCAGCAGTTTACCTCAGGATTGGTACGAGCAGTACTTC. This codes for CASSLPQDWYEQYF.

V usage is TRBV2 and J usage is TRBJ1-2; 9 positions match TRBD1. CDR3 length: 15 residues. Germline trimming cut 7 bases from V and 3 bases from J; bases unmatched to any gene: 9. Germline V gene sequence: CDR1 SNHLY, CDR2 FYNNEI. DNA of the CDR3: TGTGCCAGCAAGGTCAACCGGGACAGGGACTATGGCTACACCTTC. This codes for CASKVNRDRDYGYTF.

CDR3 loop: CAWRKQGRDNEQFF. CDR3 bases: TGTGCCTGGAGGAAACAGGGCCGCGACAATGAGCAGTTCTTC. This sequence joins TRBV30 and TRBJ2-1, with a weak D call TRBD1 (6 bases). The CDR3 runs to 14 residues. Deletions cut 3 bases from V and 5 bases from J, with 14 bases between. The V gene's germline CDR1 is GTSNPN and CDR2 SVGIG (reference sequence).

CDR3: CASSLNGGGNTEAFF. The CDR3 nucleotides are TGTGCCAGCAGCTTAAACGGGGGAGGGAACACTGAAGCTTTCTTT. The J gene is TRBJ1-1, the V gene TRBV7-3; D is possibly TRBD1 (5 bases). Germline V gene lookup returns CDR1 SGHTA and CDR2 FQGTGA. The V gene lost 1 base and the J gene lost 1 base, with 10 bases spanning the gap. The CDR3 runs to 15 residues.

The chain employs TRBV18 and TRBJ2-2, with D uncertain. Trimming removed 2 bases from V and 0 bases from J, with 7 bases in between. The CDR3 is 15 residues long. Germline assignment: CDR1 KGHSH and CDR2 LQKENI. CDR3: CASSPENPNTGELFF. Written as DNA, the CDR3 is TGTGCCAGCTCACCAGAGAACCCGAACACCGGGGAGCTGTTTTTT.

The chain combines TRBV6-5 with TRBJ1-2; D not resolved. CDR3 length equals 13 residues. V was pared by 0 bases and J by 7 bases, with 9 bases between. Germline assignment: CDR1 MNHEY and CDR2 SVGAGI. CDR3 coding DNA: TGTGCCAGCAGTTACTCGACTGTGAGTGGCTACACCTTC. This gives the protein CASSYSTVSGYTF.

J is TRBJ2-1 and V is TRBV9, with TRBD1 as a possible D gene (6 bases). This CDR3 contains 16 residues. Germline V gene data show CDR1 as SGDLS and CDR2 as YYNGEE. V lost 2 bases to trimming and J lost 1 base, with 13 bases between them. The CDR3 loop is CASSVGAGQSYNEQFF. In DNA form, the CDR3 reads TGTGCCAGCAGCGTGGGGGCTGGACAGTCCTACAATGAGCAGTTCTTC.